This TCR beta chain was profiled in a study of PD-1 blockade in classical Hodgkin lymphoma. Across the study: It was nivolumab at 3 mg/kg, given intravenously every 2 weeks, that patients received. Overall study findings and caveats: Baseline diversity was lower in partial responders and progressors than complete responders.

The repertoire was sequenced with immunoSEQ multiplex PCR; TCRdb's copy has only in-frame clones and lacks some. Here the sample spans roughly 14,000 clones, roughly four fifths being singletons. Brentuximab vedotin exposure varied, and every patient relapsed after autologous stem cell transplantation. The germline CDR1 and CDR2 sequences are SGDLS and YYNGEE. The CDR3 spans 14 residues. For this clone: Its antigen is not identified.

This clonotype was sampled from a human donor with classical Hodgkin lymphoma. V and J are TRBV9 and TRBJ2-5, with D uncertain. The closer fit of TRBJ2-7 to the DNA end suggests the J call may be wrong. The sample in question was peripheral blood mononuclear cells (PBMCs), obtained at baseline. The CDR3 here is CASSDPVAPYEQYF. The DNA for the CDR3 is TGTGCCAGCAGCGACCCAGTCGCCCCCTACGAGCAGTACTTC.